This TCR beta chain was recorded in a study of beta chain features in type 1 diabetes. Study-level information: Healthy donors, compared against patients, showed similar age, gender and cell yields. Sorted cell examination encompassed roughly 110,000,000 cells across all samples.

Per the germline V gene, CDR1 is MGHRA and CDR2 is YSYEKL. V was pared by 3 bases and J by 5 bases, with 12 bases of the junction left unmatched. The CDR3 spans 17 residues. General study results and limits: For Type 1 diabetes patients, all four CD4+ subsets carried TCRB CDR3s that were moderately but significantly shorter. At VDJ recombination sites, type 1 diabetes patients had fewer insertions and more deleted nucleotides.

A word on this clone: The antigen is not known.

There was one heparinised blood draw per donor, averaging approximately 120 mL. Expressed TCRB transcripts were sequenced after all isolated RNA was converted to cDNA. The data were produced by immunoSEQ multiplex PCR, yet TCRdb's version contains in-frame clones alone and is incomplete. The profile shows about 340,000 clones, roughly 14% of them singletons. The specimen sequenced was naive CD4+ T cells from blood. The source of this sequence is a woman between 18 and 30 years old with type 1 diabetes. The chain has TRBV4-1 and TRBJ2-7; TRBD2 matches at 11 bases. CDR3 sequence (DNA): TGCGCCAGCAGCCATCCCACTAGCGGGAGAGTCCCGCACGAGCAGTACTTC. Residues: CASSHPTSGRVPHEQYF.